This record concerns one TCR beta chain sequence. The sample carries other DNA sequences with the same CDR3. This record comes from a study of blood T cell repertoires in COVID-19. Looking at the study overall: Acute-phase and convalescent COVID-19 samples originated in the United States, Italy and Spain. Sources were T cells, B-cell-depleted T cells, or PBMCs; the material itself was cDNA or gDNA.

In the study's own analysis: It was from reference gene primer amplification that nucleated cell counts were estimated. Using immunoSEQ multiplex PCR, the repertoire was profiled, and TCRdb retains in-frame clones only, with some absent. V, J and clone size are those of that table, while D and trimming were read from the DNA. The profile covers more than 85,000 clones, with around 74% appearing a single time and 19% taken by the ten largest. The sequencing sample was made of peripheral blood. The clonotype originates from a woman aged 70-85 years with acute or convalescent COVID-19.

Written as DNA, the CDR3 is TGTGCCAGCAGTAGAGAACAGGGGGCGAGGAGCGAGCAGTACTTC. Translation gives CASSREQGARSEQYF. This chain connects TRBV6-5 to TRBJ2-7, with 9 bases that match TRBD1. CDR3 size: 15 residues. Germline trimming cut 5 bases from V and 6 bases from J; bases unmatched to any gene: 11. Germline V gives CDR1 MNHEY, CDR2 SVGAGI.